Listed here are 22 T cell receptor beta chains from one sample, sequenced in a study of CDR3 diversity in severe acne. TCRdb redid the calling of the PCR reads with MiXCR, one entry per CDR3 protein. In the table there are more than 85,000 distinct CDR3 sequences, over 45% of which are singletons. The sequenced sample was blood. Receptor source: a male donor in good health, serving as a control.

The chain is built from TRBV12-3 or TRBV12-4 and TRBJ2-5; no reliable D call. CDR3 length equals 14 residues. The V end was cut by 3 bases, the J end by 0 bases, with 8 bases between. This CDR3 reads CASSLPQHQETQYF. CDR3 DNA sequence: TGTGCCAGCAGTTTGCCACAGCACCAAGAGACCCAGTACTTC.

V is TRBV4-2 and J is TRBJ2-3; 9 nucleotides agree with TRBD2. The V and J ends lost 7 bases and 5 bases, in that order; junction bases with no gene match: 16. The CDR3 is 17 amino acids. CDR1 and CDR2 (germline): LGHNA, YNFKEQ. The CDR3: CASNSLAASGNKDTQYF. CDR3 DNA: TGTGCCAGCAACTCTTTGGCGGCTAGCGGGAACAAAGATACGCAGTATTTT.

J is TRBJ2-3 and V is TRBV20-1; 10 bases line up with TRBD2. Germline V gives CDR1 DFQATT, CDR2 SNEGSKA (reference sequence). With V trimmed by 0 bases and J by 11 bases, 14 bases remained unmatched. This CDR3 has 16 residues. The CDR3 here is CSARDRGASGSRGQYF. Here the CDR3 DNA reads TGCAGTGCTAGAGATCGGGGGGCTAGCGGGAGTCGAGGGCAGTATTTT.

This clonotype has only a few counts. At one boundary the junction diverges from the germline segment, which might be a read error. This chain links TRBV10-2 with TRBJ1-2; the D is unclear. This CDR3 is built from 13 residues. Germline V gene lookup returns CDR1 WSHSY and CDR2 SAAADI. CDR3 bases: TGTGCCAGCAGTGTCCCGGCCAGCTATGGCTACACCTTC. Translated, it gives CASSVPASYGYTF.

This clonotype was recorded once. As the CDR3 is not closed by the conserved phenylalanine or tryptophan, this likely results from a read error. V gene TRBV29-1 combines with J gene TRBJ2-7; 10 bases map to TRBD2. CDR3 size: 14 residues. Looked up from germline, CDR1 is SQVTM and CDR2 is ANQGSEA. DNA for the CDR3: TGCAGCGTTGGGTTGGGACTAGCGAAATACGAACAGTACCTC. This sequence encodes CSVGLGLAKYEQYL.

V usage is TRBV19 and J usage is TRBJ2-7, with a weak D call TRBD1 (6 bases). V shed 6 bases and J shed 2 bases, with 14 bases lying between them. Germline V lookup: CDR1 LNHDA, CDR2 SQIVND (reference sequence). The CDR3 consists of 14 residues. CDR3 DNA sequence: TGTGCCAGTAGCGCGAGGACAGCCACCTACGAGCAGTACTTC. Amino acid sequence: CASSARTATYEQYF. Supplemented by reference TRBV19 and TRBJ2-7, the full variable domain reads DGGITQSPKYLFRKEGQNVTLSCEQNLNHDAMYWYRQDPGQGLRLIYYSQIVNDFQKGDIAEGYSVSREKKESFPLTVTSAQKNPTAFYLCASSARTATYEQYFGPGTRLTVT.

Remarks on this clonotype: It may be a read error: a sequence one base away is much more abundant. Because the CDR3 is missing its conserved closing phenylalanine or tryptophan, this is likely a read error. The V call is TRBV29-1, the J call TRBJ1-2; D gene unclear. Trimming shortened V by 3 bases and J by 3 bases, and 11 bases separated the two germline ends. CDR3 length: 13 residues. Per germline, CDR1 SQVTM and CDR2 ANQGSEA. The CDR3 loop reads CSVEVGVDYGYTL. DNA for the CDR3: TGCAGCGTTGAGGTCGGGGTTGACTATGGCTACACCCTC.

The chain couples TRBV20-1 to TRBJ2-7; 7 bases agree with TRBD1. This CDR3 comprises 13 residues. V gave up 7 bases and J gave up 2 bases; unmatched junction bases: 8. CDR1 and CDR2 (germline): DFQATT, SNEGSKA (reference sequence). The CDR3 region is CSGDRDSTYEQYF. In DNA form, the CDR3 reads TGCAGTGGGGACCGGGACAGTACCTACGAGCAGTACTTC.

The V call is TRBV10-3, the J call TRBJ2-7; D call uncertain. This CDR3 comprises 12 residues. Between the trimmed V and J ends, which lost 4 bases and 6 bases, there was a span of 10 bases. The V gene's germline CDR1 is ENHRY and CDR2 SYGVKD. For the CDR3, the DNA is TGTGCCATCAGTGGGGCAGGCTCCGAGCAGTACTTC. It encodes CAISGAGSEQYF.

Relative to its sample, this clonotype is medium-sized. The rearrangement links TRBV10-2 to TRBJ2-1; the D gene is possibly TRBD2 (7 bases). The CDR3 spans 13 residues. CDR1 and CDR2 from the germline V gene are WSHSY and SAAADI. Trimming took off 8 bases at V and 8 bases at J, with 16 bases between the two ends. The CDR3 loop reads CASGRGANHEQFF. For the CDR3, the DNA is TGCGCCAGCGGCCGGGGGGCGAACCATGAGCAGTTCTTC.

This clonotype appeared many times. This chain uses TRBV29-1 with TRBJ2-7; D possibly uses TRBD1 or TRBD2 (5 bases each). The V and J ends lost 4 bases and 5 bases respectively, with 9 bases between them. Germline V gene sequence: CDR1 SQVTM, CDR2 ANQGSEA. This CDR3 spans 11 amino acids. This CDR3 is CSVVGDHEQYF. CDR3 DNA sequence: TGCAGCGTTGTTGGGGACCACGAGCAGTACTTC.

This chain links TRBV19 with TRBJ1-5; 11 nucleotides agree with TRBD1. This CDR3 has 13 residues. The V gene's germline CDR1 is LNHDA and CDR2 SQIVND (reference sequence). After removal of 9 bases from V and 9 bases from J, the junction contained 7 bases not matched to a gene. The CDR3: CASSTGQGGPQHF. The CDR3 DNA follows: TGTGCCAGCAGCACGGGACAGGGGGGGCCCCAGCATTTT.

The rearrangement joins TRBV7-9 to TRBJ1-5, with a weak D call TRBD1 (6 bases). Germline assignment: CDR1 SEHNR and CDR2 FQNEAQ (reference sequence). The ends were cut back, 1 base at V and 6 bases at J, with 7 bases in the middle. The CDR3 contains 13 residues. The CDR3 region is CASSLDRAQPQHF. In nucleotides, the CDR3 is TGTGCCAGCAGCTTAGACAGGGCTCAGCCCCAGCATTTT.

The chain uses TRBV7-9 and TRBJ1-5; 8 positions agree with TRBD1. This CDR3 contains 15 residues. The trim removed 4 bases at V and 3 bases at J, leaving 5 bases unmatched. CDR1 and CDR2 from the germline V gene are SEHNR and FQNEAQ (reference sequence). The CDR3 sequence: CASSSSGGFNQPQHF. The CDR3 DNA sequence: TGTGCCAGCAGCTCCTCAGGGGGCTTCAATCAGCCCCAGCATTTT.

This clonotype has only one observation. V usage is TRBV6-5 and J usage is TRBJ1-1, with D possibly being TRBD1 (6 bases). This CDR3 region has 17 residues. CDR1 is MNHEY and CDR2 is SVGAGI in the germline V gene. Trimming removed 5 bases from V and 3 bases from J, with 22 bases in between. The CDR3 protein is CASSLSTSGRGYTEAFF. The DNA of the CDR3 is TGTGCCAGCAGTCTCTCGACTAGCGGGAGGGGGTACACTGAAGCTTTCTTT.

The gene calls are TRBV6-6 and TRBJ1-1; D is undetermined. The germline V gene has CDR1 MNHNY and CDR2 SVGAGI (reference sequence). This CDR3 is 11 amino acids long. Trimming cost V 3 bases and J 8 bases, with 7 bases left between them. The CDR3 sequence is CASSYGSEAFF. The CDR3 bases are TGTGCCAGCAGTTATGGGTCAGAAGCTTTCTTT.

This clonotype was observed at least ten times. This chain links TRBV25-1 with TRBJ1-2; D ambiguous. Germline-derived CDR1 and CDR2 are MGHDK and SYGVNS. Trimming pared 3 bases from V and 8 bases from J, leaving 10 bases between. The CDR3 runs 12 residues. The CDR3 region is CASSDEGFGYTF. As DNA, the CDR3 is TGTGCCAGCAGTGACGAGGGTTTCGGCTACACCTTC.

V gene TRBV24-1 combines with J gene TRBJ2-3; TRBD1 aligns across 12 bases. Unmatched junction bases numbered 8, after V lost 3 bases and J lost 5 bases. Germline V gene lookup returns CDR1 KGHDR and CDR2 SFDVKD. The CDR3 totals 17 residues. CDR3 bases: TGTGCCACCAGTGATCACCCGGGACAGGGGGCCGGAGATACGCAGTATTTT. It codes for CATSDHPGQGAGDTQYF.

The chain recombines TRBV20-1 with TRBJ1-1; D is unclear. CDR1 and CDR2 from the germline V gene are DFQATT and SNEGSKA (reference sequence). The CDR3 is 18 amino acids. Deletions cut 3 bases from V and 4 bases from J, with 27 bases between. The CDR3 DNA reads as TGCAGTGCTAGTCCATTTACTAGCGGGGATACTTCAACCACTGAAGCTTTCTTT. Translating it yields CSASPFTSGDTSTTEAFF.

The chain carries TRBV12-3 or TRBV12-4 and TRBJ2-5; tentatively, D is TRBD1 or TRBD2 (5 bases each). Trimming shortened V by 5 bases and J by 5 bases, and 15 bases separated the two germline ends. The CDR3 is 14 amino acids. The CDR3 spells CASSPGWSGETQYF. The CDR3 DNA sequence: TGTGCCAGCAGTCCAGGGTGGTCGGGGGAGACCCAGTACTTC.

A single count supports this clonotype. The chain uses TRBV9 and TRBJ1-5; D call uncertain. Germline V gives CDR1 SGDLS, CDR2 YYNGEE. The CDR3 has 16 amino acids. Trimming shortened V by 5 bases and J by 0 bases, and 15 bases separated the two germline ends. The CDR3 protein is CASSLRLNYSNQPQHF. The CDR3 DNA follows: TGTGCCAGCAGTTTAAGACTGAACTATAGCAATCAGCCCCAGCATTTT.

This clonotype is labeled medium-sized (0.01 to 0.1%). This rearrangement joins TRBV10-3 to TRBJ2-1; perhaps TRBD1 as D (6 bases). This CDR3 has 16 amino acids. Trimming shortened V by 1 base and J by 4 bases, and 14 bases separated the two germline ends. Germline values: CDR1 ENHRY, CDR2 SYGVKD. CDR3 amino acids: CAISELTGDRYNEQFF. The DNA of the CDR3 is TGTGCCATCAGTGAGTTGACAGGAGACCGTTACAATGAGCAGTTCTTC.